The 10 T cell receptor beta chains in this list originate from one sample, sequenced in a study of blood T cell repertoires in COVID-19. The repertoire was sequenced with immunoSEQ multiplex PCR; TCRdb's copy has only in-frame clones and lacks some. This sample has some 250,000 clones, with approximately 85% found just once. The sample taken for sequencing was PBMCs or T cells enriched from blood (not recorded which). Source of these receptors: a woman between 45 and 65 years old who had recovered from COVID-19.

The rearrangement joins TRBV6-1 to TRBJ1-2; tentative D call: TRBD1 (5 bases). This CDR3 has 12 residues. CDR1 MNHNS and CDR2 SASEGT come from the germline V gene. The V end was cut by 3 bases, the J end by 7 bases, with 9 bases between. The CDR3 protein is CASSDDRAGYTF. The CDR3 DNA is TGTGCCAGCAGTGACGACAGAGCTGGCTACACCTTC.

This rearrangement joins TRBV9 to TRBJ2-4; tentatively, D is TRBD2 (6 bases). This CDR3 comprises 13 residues. The V end was cut by 4 bases, the J end by 5 bases, with 10 bases between. Germline-derived CDR1 and CDR2 are SGDLS and YYNGEE. The CDR3 nucleotides read TGTGCCAGCAGCACTAGCATGGAAAACATTCAGTACTTC. Translation: CASSTSMENIQYF.

The chain joins TRBV7-3 to TRBJ2-7, with 9 bases fitting TRBD2. Germline V CDR1 and CDR2: SGHTA, FQGTGA. After removal of 4 bases from V and 4 bases from J, the junction contained 2 bases not matched to a gene. The CDR3 extends over 13 amino acids. Here the CDR3 reads CASSSTSGYEQYF. The CDR3 region has the DNA TGTGCCAGCAGCTCTACTAGCGGGTACGAGCAGTACTTC.

The rearrangement links TRBV27 to TRBJ2-1; 8 bases fit TRBD2. The V and J ends lost 4 bases and 1 base, in that order; junction bases with no gene match: 6. The CDR3 covers 16 residues. CDR1 and CDR2 from the germline V gene are MNHEY and SMNVEV (reference sequence). In nucleotides, the CDR3 is TGTGCCAGCAGTTGGGGACTAGGAGCATCCTACAATGAGCAGTTCTTC. Translated: CASSWGLGASYNEQFF.

V gene TRBV19 combines with J gene TRBJ2-7, with 12 bases identical to TRBD2. Germline assignment: CDR1 LNHDA and CDR2 SQIVND (reference sequence). After removal of 3 bases from V and 0 bases from J, the junction contained 6 bases not matched to a gene. The CDR3 contains 17 residues. This chain's CDR3 is CASSIWTSGTSSYEQYF. The CDR3 DNA follows: TGTGCCAGTAGTATCTGGACTAGCGGGACAAGCTCCTACGAGCAGTACTTC.

This sequence joins TRBV6-5 and TRBJ2-3, with 7 positions matching TRBD2. Trimming cost V 3 bases and J 7 bases; bases outside gene matches: 7. This CDR3 is built from 14 residues. CDR1 MNHEY and CDR2 SVGAGI come from the germline V gene. The CDR3 DNA sequence: TGTGCCAGCAGTTATGGGGAGGGACCTTATACGCAGTATTTT. Translation gives CASSYGEGPYTQYF.

The V and J genes are TRBV5-6 and TRBJ2-7, with TRBD1 as a possible D gene (6 bases). Germline V gives CDR1 SGHDT, CDR2 YYEEEE. Between the trimmed V and J ends, which lost 0 bases and 3 bases, there was a span of 7 bases. This CDR3 region has 13 residues. The CDR3 DNA follows: TGTGCCAGCAGCTTGGCCAGGGGCTACGAGCAGTACTTC. This gives the protein CASSLARGYEQYF.

This chain connects TRBV21-1 to TRBJ2-7; TRBD2 reflects the table's D call only, with no check against the DNA. TRBV21-1 is given as a pseudogene. The length of the CDR3 is 14 residues. The CDR3 sequence: CASSRVGSAYEQYF. CDR3 nucleotide sequence: TGTGCCAGCAGCCGCGTCGGGTCCGCGTACGAGCAGTACTTC.

The chain has TRBV5-1 and TRBJ2-4; 9 nucleotides agree with TRBD2. Germline-derived CDR1 and CDR2 are SGHRS and YFSETQ. With 4 bases clipped from V and 4 bases from J, the junction kept 9 bases outside the gene matches. The CDR3 is 16 residues long. The CDR3 loop reads CASSILAGAQKNIQYF. The CDR3 DNA is TGCGCCAGCAGCATATTAGCGGGAGCGCAAAAAAACATTCAGTACTTC. The complete variable domain, with remaining parts taken from reference TRBV5-1 and TRBJ2-4, reads KAGVTQTPRYLIKTRGQQVTLSCSPISGHRSVSWYQQTPGQGLQFLFEYFSETQRNKGNFPGRFSGRQFSNSRSEMNVSTLELGDSALYLCASSILAGAQKNIQYFGAGTRLSVL.

V is TRBV6-5 and J is TRBJ2-1, with 7 bases fitting TRBD2. V gave up 8 bases and J gave up 9 bases; unmatched junction bases: 10. The CDR3 consists of 13 residues. The germline CDR1 and CDR2 sequences are MNHEY and SVGAGI. CDR3 sequence (DNA): TGTGCCAGCGGGCTCCTGGGAGGGGCTGAGCAGTTCTTC. Protein: CASGLLGGAEQFF.